The next 18 T cell receptor beta chains were all read from a single sample in a study of blood T cell repertoires in COVID-19. Profiled with immunoSEQ multiplex PCR; TCRdb holds only in-frame clones, not every one. Of more than 120,000 clones listed, about 90% are singletons. Sequencing used peripheral blood. Source of these receptors: a man aged 50 to 60 who had recovered from COVID-19.

The V gene is TRBV18, the J gene TRBJ2-1; maybe TRBD2 (8 bases). V lost 2 bases, J lost 2 bases, and 13 bases lay in between. CDR1 and CDR2 from the germline V gene are KGHSH and LQKENI. The CDR3 contains 16 residues. Here the CDR3 DNA reads TGTGCCAGCTCACCAACGGGAGGGGGCGCCTACAATGAGCAGTTCTTC. As protein: CASSPTGGGAYNEQFF.

CDR3 region: CATTTGVGTEAFF. The CDR3 DNA follows: TGTGCCACCACGACAGGCGTGGGCACTGAAGCTTTCTTT. The rearrangement uses TRBV19 and TRBJ1-1, with a possible D match to TRBD1 (6 bases). Trimming took 10 bases from V and 4 from J, leaving 16 bases between them. This CDR3 contains 13 residues. The germline CDR1 and CDR2 sequences are LNHDA and SQIVND (reference sequence).

The V gene is TRBV5-8, the J gene TRBJ2-2; TRBD1 might be the D (6 bases). The germline V gene encodes CDR1 SGHTS and CDR2 YDEGEE. The CDR3 length is 15 residues. The ends were cut back, 2 bases at V and 4 bases at J, with 12 bases in the middle. The DNA of the CDR3 is TGTGCCAGCAGCTTAGGCAGGGGATTCACCGGGGAGCTGTTTTTT. Amino acid sequence: CASSLGRGFTGELFF.

This clone was counted once. The genes are TRBV12-3 or TRBV12-4 and TRBJ1-1; D is unclear. V dropped 2 bases and J dropped 1 base, with 5 bases sitting between them. The CDR3 has 13 amino acids. The CDR3 spells CASSLYGNTEAFF. The CDR3 nucleotides are TGTGCCAGCAGTTTATACGGGAACACTGAAGCTTTCTTT.

The chain recombines TRBV5-1 with TRBJ1-5; 9 bases line up with TRBD1. This CDR3 has 14 amino acids. Per germline, CDR1 SGHRS and CDR2 YFSETQ. Trimming cost V 2 bases and J 4 bases; bases outside gene matches: 1. The CDR3 region is CASSFGTGNQPQHF. In DNA, the CDR3 is TGCGCCAGCAGCTTTGGGACAGGGAATCAGCCCCAGCATTTT. Full variable domain (remainder filled in from reference TRBV5-1 and TRBJ1-5): KAGVTQTPRYLIKTRGQQVTLSCSPISGHRSVSWYQQTPGQGLQFLFEYFSETQRNKGNFPGRFSGRQFSNSRSEMNVSTLELGDSALYLCASSFGTGNQPQHFGDGTRLSIL.

This clone was seen just once. J is TRBJ1-5 and V is TRBV6-6; maybe TRBD1 (5 bases). V gave up 6 bases and J gave up 1 base, with 22 bases separating them. Germline CDR1 and CDR2: MNHNY and SVGAGI (reference sequence). The CDR3 has 18 residues. The CDR3 protein is CASSRYSGGGGSNQPQHF. CDR3 nucleotides: TGTGCCAGCAGCCGATACTCGGGGGGGGGAGGGAGCAATCAGCCCCAGCATTTT.

The J gene is TRBJ1-1, the V gene TRBV19; possibly TRBD1 for D (6 bases). V was clipped by 6 bases and J by 5 bases, with 19 bases between them. This CDR3 is 15 amino acids long. Per germline, CDR1 LNHDA and CDR2 SQIVND (reference sequence). CDR3 amino acids: CASRKGGGAETEAFF. DNA for the CDR3: TGTGCCAGTAGGAAAGGTGGGGGGGCTGAAACTGAAGCTTTCTTT.

The chain uses TRBV30 and TRBJ1-5; 8 bases line up with TRBD1. Per the germline V gene, CDR1 is GTSNPN and CDR2 is SVGIG (reference sequence). Trimming at V came to 8 bases and at J to 3 bases, leaving 6 bases not matched to a gene. This CDR3 contains 13 residues. CDR3 loop: CALQQGDNQPQHF. As DNA, the CDR3 is TGTGCCCTCCAACAGGGGGACAATCAGCCCCAGCATTTT.

This chain uses TRBV5-1 with TRBJ2-5; D might be TRBD2 (5 bases). Trimming cost V 0 bases and J 1 base, with 10 bases left between them. The CDR3 contains 15 residues. In germline, CDR1 is SGHRS, CDR2 YFSETQ. The CDR3 coding sequence is TGCGCCAGCAGCTTGGCCCGGGGTGGCCAAGAGACCCAGTACTTC. Its translation: CASSLARGGQETQYF.

This chain joins TRBV6-1 and TRBJ1-2, with TRBD1 matching over 9 bases. There are 14 residues in the CDR3. Germline-derived CDR1 and CDR2 are MNHNS and SASEGT. V lost 4 bases to trimming and J lost 4 bases; unmatched junction nucleotides: 4. CDR3 residues: CASSALQGAYGYTF. The DNA of the CDR3 is TGTGCCAGCAGTGCCCTACAGGGGGCCTATGGCTACACCTTC.

This chain links TRBV3-1 (or the pseudogene TRBV3-2) with TRBJ2-7, with TRBD2 matching over 10 bases. From germline, CDR1 is LGHDT and CDR2 YNNKEL (reference sequence). The CDR3 contains 13 residues. V was pared by 1 base and J by 6 bases, with 0 bases of the junction left unmatched. CDR3 DNA sequence: TGTGCCAGCAGCCAAGGACTAGCGGGCGAGCAGTACTTC. It codes for CASSQGLAGEQYF.

This clone was seen more than once but under ten times. The chain joins TRBV6-5 to TRBJ1-5, with no clear D. The germline V gene has CDR1 MNHEY and CDR2 SVGAGI. V shed 6 bases and J shed 3 bases, with 9 bases lying between them. The CDR3 is made up of 13 amino acids. In DNA, the CDR3 is TGTGCCAGCAGCGCAGGTTACAATCAGCCCCAGCATTTT. Protein sequence: CASSAGYNQPQHF.

This chain connects TRBV7-8 to TRBJ1-1; D gene unclear. The CDR3 is 13 residues long. The V and J ends lost 6 bases and 5 bases respectively, with 13 bases between them. The germline gives CDR1 SGHVS, CDR2 FQNEAQ. The CDR3 nucleotides read TGTGCCAGCAGACCCCCGGGGAGAACTGAAGCTTTCTTT. As protein: CASRPPGRTEAFF.

This chain uses TRBV15 with TRBJ2-3; 9 positions agree with TRBD2. This CDR3 contains 15 residues. J lost 4 bases, V lost 6 bases, and 8 bases had no gene match. Germline loops: CDR1 LNHNV, CDR2 YYDKDF (reference sequence). As DNA, the CDR3 is TGTGCCACCAGTCTCGACGGACTAGCGTCAGATACGCAGTATTTT. This gives the protein CATSLDGLASDTQYF.

The J gene is TRBJ2-7, the V gene TRBV3-1 (or the pseudogene TRBV3-2); 8 bases agree with TRBD1. J was trimmed by 3 bases and V by 3 bases; bases with no gene match: 13. The CDR3 covers 17 residues. The germline CDR1 and CDR2 sequences are LGHDT and YNNKEL (reference sequence). CDR3 coding DNA: TGTGCCAGCAGCCACCCCCTGGGACAGGTCGGGCTCTACGAGCAGTACTTC. Translation: CASSHPLGQVGLYEQYF.

In its sample, this clone was seen once. This chain connects TRBV9 to TRBJ2-7; 8 positions match TRBD2. J gave up 9 bases and V 3 bases, and 14 bases lay outside the gene matches. Germline V gene lookup returns CDR1 SGDLS and CDR2 YYNGEE. The CDR3 loop spans 15 amino acids. The CDR3 DNA reads TGTGCCAGCAGCGAGCCCCTCGGCGGGGGGACTTCGCAGTACTTC. Encoded protein: CASSEPLGGGTSQYF.

V gene TRBV20-1 combines with J gene TRBJ1-2; D gene unclear. V was trimmed by 4 bases and J by 3 bases, leaving 6 bases between them. Germline CDR1 reads DFQATT; CDR2 reads SNEGSKA (reference sequence). This CDR3 has 11 amino acids. The CDR3 DNA reads as TGCAGTGCTACCGGGGACTATGGCTACACCTTC. Translating it yields CSATGDYGYTF.

This chain uses TRBV19 with TRBJ1-5; 8 bases are shared with TRBD1. The germline CDR1 and CDR2 sequences are LNHDA and SQIVND (reference sequence). V lost 3 bases and J lost 1; bases outside the gene matches: 2. This CDR3 has 15 amino acids. The CDR3 DNA reads as TGTGCCAGTAGTATCGCAGGGGGCAGCAATCAGCCCCAGCATTTT. Its translation: CASSIAGGSNQPQHF.